One T cell receptor (beta chain) is described in this entry. Under the authors' procedure: Reference gene primer amplification yielded estimated nucleated cell counts. Method: immunoSEQ multiplex PCR; TCRdb's copy keeps in-frame clones and lacks some. V, J and clone size are taken as reported in that table, and D and trimming were inferred from the DNA itself. The table lists roughly 440,000 clones, approximately 88% of them singletons, with roughly 12% in the top ten. The sample comes from a study of blood T cell repertoires in COVID-19. Study at large: PBMCs, B-cell-depleted T cells, or T cells provided the cDNA or gDNA that made up the material.

Germline assignment: CDR1 MNHEY and CDR2 SMNVEV (reference sequence). The CDR3 extends over 13 amino acids. V was clipped by 5 bases and J by 5 bases, with 12 bases between them. Patients of the Seattle cohort, enrolled during active infection, were followed longitudinally. Sequencing used peripheral blood. This receptor was obtained from a woman between 50 and 59 years old with COVID-19, enrolled during active disease. This chain links TRBV27 with TRBJ1-1, with D possibly being TRBD1 (6 bases). DNA for the CDR3: TGTGCCAGCAGTCTTAGGGGGGGGACTGAAGCTTTCTTT. Protein product: CASSLRGGTEAFF.